This entry concerns a single T cell receptor beta chain. The antigen is unknown. This sample is part of a study of cytomegalovirus exposure and HLA in healthy donors. For the study at large: Of all 400 or so donors who were genotyped, about 84% belonged to the Caucasian-associated ancestry cluster. General observations from the study: TCR sequences were mostly rare, though some public TCRs occurred in many donors.

Amplification used 60 Vbeta primers and 13 Jbeta primers. Clones were sequenced by immunoSEQ multiplex PCR, and TCRdb holds only the in-frame ones, with some missing. Counted here are roughly 160,000 clones, around 75% occurring once; the ten biggest clones make up about 2.5%. The germline gives CDR1 SEHNR, CDR2 FQNEAQ (reference sequence). This CDR3 contains 14 residues. V was cut by 1 base and J by 4 bases, with 10 bases left in between. The clonotype originates from a male donor in good health and CMV-seronegative. Specimen: PBMCs. The rearrangement uses TRBV7-9 and TRBJ1-2; the D gene is possibly TRBD1 (6 bases). The CDR3 DNA is TGTGCCAGCAGCTTAGGGCAGGGGATCTATGGCTACACCTTC. As protein: CASSLGQGIYGYTF.